The 19 T cell receptor beta chains below were found in one sample sequenced in a study of blood T cell repertoires in COVID-19. Data came from immunoSEQ multiplex PCR; TCRdb stores just in-frame clones and leaves some out. The data show some 200,000 clones, with around 90% seen just once and about 1.5% held by the top ten. The sequencing sample was made of peripheral blood. Source of these receptors: a man between 18 and 35 years old with active or convalescent COVID-19.

The chain links TRBV7-3 to TRBJ2-1; 7 bases are shared with TRBD2. The CDR3 is 15 residues long. Losses at the gene ends were 5 bases for V and 2 bases for J; bases not matched to a gene: 6. Germline lookup yields CDR1 SGHTA and CDR2 FQGTGA. CDR3 bases: TGTGCCAGCAGCCCTTCAGGGACTACCTACAATGAGCAGTTCTTC. Translation: CASSPSGTTYNEQFF.

This clone has only one observation. A much larger clone lies a single base off, so this may be a read error. The rearrangement uses TRBV3-1 (or the pseudogene TRBV3-2) and TRBJ1-3; 8 bases are a match to TRBD1. This CDR3 contains 14 residues. V was pared by 4 bases and J by 4 bases, with 3 bases of the junction left unmatched. Germline-derived CDR1 and CDR2 are LGHDT and YNNKEL (reference sequence). CDR3 protein: CASSLGQEGNTIYF. In DNA, the CDR3 is TGTGCCAGCAGCCTGGGACAGGAGGGAAACACCATATATTTT.

J is TRBJ2-1 and V is TRBV10-1; 10 bases align to TRBD2. Germline CDR1 WNHNN, CDR2 SYGVQD (reference sequence). CDR3 length: 18 amino acids. V lost 0 bases and J lost 4; bases outside the gene matches: 9. As DNA, the CDR3 is TGCGCCAGCAGTGAGTCGGGGCTAGCGGGAGATGGGTACAATGAGCAGTTCTTC. This translates into CASSESGLAGDGYNEQFF.

The chain is built from TRBV6-2 or TRBV6-3 and TRBJ2-7; tentative D call: TRBD2 (6 bases). CDR3 length: 15 amino acids. CDR1 is MNHEY, CDR2 SVGEGT, per germline. V was trimmed by 5 bases and J by 2 bases, leaving 16 bases between them. CDR3 sequence reads: CASSLQSGRPYEQYF. The CDR3 DNA sequence: TGTGCCAGCAGTCTCCAGTCCGGGAGACCCTACGAGCAGTACTTC.

The chain recombines TRBV7-2 with TRBJ1-1; 7 bases map to TRBD1. The CDR3 length is 13 residues. Germline trimming cut 5 bases from V and 1 base from J; bases unmatched to any gene: 1. Germline-derived CDR1 and CDR2 are SGHTA and FQGNSA. CDR3 coding DNA: TGTGCCAGCAGCCGGGACAGGAACACTGAAGCTTTCTTT. As protein: CASSRDRNTEAFF.

This clone was found a few times. The chain uses TRBV6-5 and TRBJ1-5; 10 positions match TRBD1. CDR1 and CDR2 from the germline V gene are MNHEY and SVGAGI. J gave up 3 bases and V 4 bases, and 3 bases lay outside the gene matches. CDR3 size: 15 residues. This CDR3 reads CASSWTGGYNQPQHF. DNA of the CDR3: TGTGCCAGCAGTTGGACAGGGGGTTACAATCAGCCCCAGCATTTT.

J is TRBJ2-4 and V is TRBV2, with 11 positions matching TRBD2. The germline V gene has CDR1 SNHLY and CDR2 FYNNEI. The CDR3 length is 15 residues. V shed 5 bases and J 3 bases; nucleotides not matched to a gene: 3. CDR3 residues: CASSTGTSGKNIQYF. In DNA form, the CDR3 reads TGTGCCAGCAGTACCGGGACTAGCGGCAAAAACATTCAGTACTTC.

This sequence joins TRBV30 and TRBJ2-7, with a weak D call TRBD1 (5 bases). V was pared by 5 bases and J by 6 bases, with 14 bases between. Germline lookup yields CDR1 GTSNPN and CDR2 SVGIG (reference sequence). This CDR3 region has 12 residues. CDR3 DNA sequence: TGTGCCTGGGCCTATAGTGGGGCCGAGCAGTACTTC. Amino acid sequence: CAWAYSGAEQYF.

CDR3 loop: CASSGTGMTGELFF. The CDR3 region has the DNA TGTGCCAGCTCCGGGACAGGGATGACCGGGGAGCTGTTTTTT. The rearrangement links TRBV19 to TRBJ2-2; the match to TRBD1 covers 9 bases. Germline V gene lookup returns CDR1 LNHDA and CDR2 SQIVND (reference sequence). V gave up 9 bases and J gave up 5 bases; unmatched junction bases: 7. The CDR3 runs 14 residues.

The rearrangement joins TRBV10-3 to TRBJ2-7, with 9 bases lining up with TRBD2. After removal of 4 bases from V and 0 bases from J, the junction contained 4 bases not matched to a gene. The CDR3 consists of 15 residues. The germline V gene encodes CDR1 ENHRY and CDR2 SYGVKD. CDR3 sequence: CAISGTSAPSYEQYF. The CDR3 DNA sequence: TGTGCCATCAGTGGGACTAGCGCCCCCTCCTACGAGCAGTACTTC.

The chain has TRBV3-1 (or the pseudogene TRBV3-2) and TRBJ2-2, with TRBD2 matching over 9 bases. The CDR3 consists of 16 residues. Germline trimming cut 8 bases from V and 8 bases from J; bases unmatched to any gene: 15. Germline V gene data show CDR1 as LGHDT and CDR2 as YNNKEL (reference sequence). CDR3 in DNA: TGTGCCAGCGGACTAGCGAGGGGGGCTGATATTGGGGAGCTGTTTTTT. As protein: CASGLARGADIGELFF.

The chain couples TRBV7-9 to TRBJ1-1; D is ambiguous. This CDR3 contains 13 residues. Trimming stripped 2 bases from V and 7 bases from J, with 11 bases between. Germline V gene sequence: CDR1 SEHNR, CDR2 FQNEAQ (reference sequence). Here the CDR3 reads CASSLQERFEAFF. CDR3 nucleotide sequence: TGTGCCAGCAGCTTACAGGAACGCTTTGAAGCTTTCTTT.

The CDR3 reads CSVTQQGDTEAFF. The CDR3 nucleotides are TGCAGCGTTACCCAGCAGGGGGACACTGAAGCTTTCTTT. This sequence joins TRBV29-1 and TRBJ1-1; 7 bases are a match to TRBD1. V shed 5 bases, J shed 3 bases, and the junction held 6 bases outside the gene matches. The CDR3 covers 13 residues. Germline V gives CDR1 SQVTM, CDR2 ANQGSEA.

This clone was seen once. The chain links TRBV2 to TRBJ2-7; D remains ambiguous. CDR1 is SNHLY, CDR2 FYNNEI, per germline. The CDR3 contains 11 residues. Trimming cost V 6 bases and J 4 bases, with 7 bases left between them. The CDR3, as DNA: TGTGCCAGCAGCCGAGGTTACGAGCAGTACTTC. Encoded protein: CASSRGYEQYF.

Only one count was recorded for this clone. V is TRBV5-3 and J is TRBJ2-2, with TRBD2 matching 15 bases. TRBV5-3 is reported as an ORF; its role is uncertain. V dropped 4 bases and J dropped 5; count of bases not matched to a gene: 6. This CDR3 region has 17 residues. CDR3 in amino acids: CARSLGTSGRRTGELFF. DNA for the CDR3: TGTGCCAGAAGCCTCGGGACTAGCGGGAGGAGGACCGGGGAGCTGTTTTTT.

This CDR3 is CASTLAGPTGELFF. The CDR3 nucleotides are TGTGCCAGCACGCTAGCGGGACCCACCGGGGAGCTGTTTTTT. The chain links TRBV2 to TRBJ2-2; TRBD2 aligns across 9 bases. With 7 bases clipped from V and 4 bases from J, the junction kept 4 bases outside the gene matches. The CDR3 runs to 14 residues. Germline CDR1 reads SNHLY; CDR2 reads FYNNEI.

This clone was picked up a small number of times. The chain carries TRBV28 and TRBJ1-6; 8 bases map to TRBD1. V trimming: 5 bases; J trimming: 8 bases; junction bases outside the gene matches: 5. Per germline, CDR1 MDHEN and CDR2 SYDVKM. This CDR3 is built from 14 residues. The CDR3 sequence: CASSVGTGYSPLHF. CDR3 DNA: TGTGCCAGCAGTGTCGGGACAGGTTATTCACCCCTCCACTTT.

The chain recombines TRBV2 with TRBJ1-1; D perhaps matches TRBD1 (5 bases). Trimming removed 5 bases at V and 3 bases at J, with 10 bases between. CDR3 length: 13 amino acids. CDR1 SNHLY and CDR2 FYNNEI come from the germline V gene. The CDR3 sequence: CASSSQGDTEAFF. The DNA for the CDR3 is TGTGCCAGCAGTAGCCAGGGCGACACTGAAGCTTTCTTT.

The chain has TRBV7-9 and TRBJ1-5; 7 bases align to TRBD1. Germline lookup yields CDR1 SEHNR and CDR2 FQNEAQ (reference sequence). V lost 1 base, J lost 6 bases, and 3 bases stayed unmatched. The CDR3 runs 14 residues. CDR3 region: CASSLGQGFQPQHF. As DNA, the CDR3 is TGTGCCAGCAGCTTAGGACAGGGTTTTCAGCCCCAGCATTTT.